This T cell receptor beta chain came from a study of Ad26.COV2.S vaccination and SARS-CoV-2 variants. As for treatment: over 15 received Ad26.COV2.S at low or high dose, single or two shots; five or six received placebo; per-sample allocation not given. Day 63 after the first vaccine or placebo injection was the time point for sampling. The assay was immunoSEQ multiplex PCR, and TCRdb's table has in-frame clones only and misses some. The sample has fewer than 300,000 clones; roughly 86% are singletons. The CDR3 runs 14 residues. V was shortened by 3 bases and J by 3 bases, with 12 bases between the two germline ends. CDR1 is LNHDA and CDR2 is SQIVND in the germline V gene (reference sequence).

The receptor was isolated from a person aged 18-60 years who received the Ad26.COV2.S COVID-19 vaccine or a placebo. Here the sequenced sample was peripheral blood, taken in a trial of Ad26.COV2.S vaccine versus placebo. The V call is TRBV19, the J call TRBJ2-7, with D tentatively TRBD1 (5 bases). DNA of the CDR3: TGTGCCAGTAGTATGGGGCAGTTGATCTACGAGCAGTACTTC. Translating it yields CASSMGQLIYEQYF.